Below, 8 T cell receptor beta chains from the same sample are listed, as sequenced in a study of blood T cell repertoires in COVID-19. Assay: immunoSEQ multiplex PCR; the TCRdb copy retains only in-frame clones and omits some. The table includes 150,000 to 200,000 clones, roughly 80% detected once. Sequencing was carried out using peripheral blood. The receptors were sampled from a woman between 65 and 79 years old with COVID-19, enrolled during active disease.

Here the CDR3 reads CASSFSGLAPYEQYF. Here the CDR3 DNA reads TGTGCCAGCAGTTTTAGCGGATTGGCCCCCTACGAGCAGTACTTC. This chain links TRBV27 with TRBJ2-7; tentatively, D is TRBD2 (6 bases). The CDR3 runs 15 residues. Germline CDR1 reads MNHEY; CDR2 reads SMNVEV (reference sequence). Between the trimmed V and J ends, which lost 3 bases and 2 bases, there was a span of 14 bases.

The V and J genes are TRBV28 and TRBJ1-1; D is perhaps TRBD1 (5 bases). Germline lookup yields CDR1 MDHEN and CDR2 SYDVKM. This CDR3 contains 15 residues. V lost 4 bases to trimming and J lost 1 base, with 13 bases between them. CDR3 nucleotide sequence: TGTGCCAGCAGTTCAAACAGGAGAAAGAACACTGAAGCTTTCTTT. The encoded protein is CASSSNRRKNTEAFF.

The rearrangement links TRBV25-1 to TRBJ1-1; tentatively, D is TRBD1 (5 bases). Per germline, CDR1 MGHDK and CDR2 SYGVNS. V lost 4 bases and J lost 7, with 13 bases in between. The CDR3 loop spans 13 amino acids. CDR3 in amino acids: CASSGTFGGEAFF. In nucleotides, the CDR3 is TGTGCCAGCAGTGGAACTTTCGGGGGTGAAGCTTTCTTT. Looking up the rest from reference TRBV25-1 and TRBJ1-1 gives the full variable domain: EADIYQTPRYLVIGTGKKITLECSQTMGHDKMYWYQQDPGMELHLIHYSYGVNSTEKGDLSSESTVSRIRTEHFPLTLESARPSHTSQYLCASSGTFGGEAFFGQGTRLTVV.

The rearrangement joins TRBV20-1 to TRBJ1-5; the D gene is possibly TRBD1 (5 bases). V lost 5 bases, J lost 11 bases, and 13 bases lay in between. The CDR3 is 11 residues long. CDR1 and CDR2 from the germline V gene are DFQATT and SNEGSKA (reference sequence). The CDR3 sequence is CSAAGTSAQHF. In DNA, the CDR3 is TGCAGTGCTGCGGGGACTTCGGCCCAGCATTTT.

V and J are TRBV18 and TRBJ2-7; the D gene is possibly TRBD2 (6 bases). The CDR3 has 12 residues. Germline V gene data show CDR1 as KGHSH and CDR2 as LQKENI. The V gene lost 3 bases and the J gene lost 4 bases, with 7 bases spanning the gap. As DNA, the CDR3 is TGTGCCAGCTCACCCGGGAGTTACGAGCAGTACTTC. Its protein product is CASSPGSYEQYF.

The chain is built from TRBV19 and TRBJ1-5; D gene unclear. V gave up 2 bases and J gave up 2 bases, with 7 bases separating them. Germline V gene sequence: CDR1 LNHDA, CDR2 SQIVND (reference sequence). The CDR3 covers 14 residues. The CDR3 spells CASSIREGNQPQHF. In DNA, the CDR3 is TGTGCCAGTAGTATACGAGAGGGCAATCAGCCCCAGCATTTT.

The J gene is TRBJ2-3, the V gene TRBV27; the D gene is possibly TRBD2 (7 bases). This CDR3 region has 14 residues. Germline V gene data show CDR1 as MNHEY and CDR2 as SMNVEV (reference sequence). The germline V and J ends were trimmed by 2 bases and 6 bases, with 12 bases remaining between them. CDR3 sequence reads: CASSLRGGMDTQYF. The CDR3 coding sequence is TGTGCCAGCAGTTTAAGGGGGGGAATGGATACGCAGTATTTT.

The CDR3 sequence: CASSPTGTGLSSYEQYF. In DNA, the CDR3 is TGTGCCAGCAGTCCAACCGGGACAGGGCTTAGCTCCTACGAGCAGTACTTC. The V gene is TRBV6-2 or TRBV6-3, the J gene TRBJ2-7; 9 bases map to TRBD1. The V gene's germline CDR1 is MNHEY and CDR2 SVGEGT. CDR3 length: 17 residues. V lost 5 bases and J lost 0; bases outside the gene matches: 11.